These T cell receptor beta chains were read from a single sample in a study of read filtering for tumor transcriptome and immune sequencing. TCRdb re-called the reads with MiXCR, one entry per CDR3 protein. The repertoire holds 62,000 or so distinct CDR3 sequences, with approximately 15% as singletons. Source material: a population of CD138-negative cells sorted from bone marrow. The receptors were sampled from a donor aged 40 or over with multiple myeloma. Both conserved end residues are part of each CDR3. The D gene is left open where the match is weak. Expanded clones get a size class; other rows say once, few or many, or leave the size out.

j_call clone_size d_call v_call cdr3_aa cdr3_nt
TRBJ2-7 many . TRBV20-1 CSARYSASYEQYF TGCAGTGCTAGATATAGCGCGTCCTACGAGCAGTACTTC
TRBJ2-7 many TRBD1 TRBV6-2/TRBV6-3 CASSYRGLEQYF TGTGCCAGCAGCTACAGGGGGCTCGAGCAGTACTTC
TRBJ2-1 many . TRBV30 CAWSVSGQRSEFF TGTGCCTGGAGTGTATCAGGTCAGAGATCGGAGTTCTTC
TRBJ1-1 many . TRBV30 CASDLKNRGATEAFF TGTGCCTCGGACTTAAAAAATCGGGGTGCCACTGAAGCTTTCTTT
TRBJ2-5 . TRBD1 TRBV10-3 CAISGTTRGQGKETQYF TGTGCCATCAGTGGGACAACTCGGGGACAGGGGAAAGAGACCCAGTACTTC
TRBJ2-3 . . TRBV29-1 CSVPRTTDTQYF TGCAGCGTCCCCAGGACCACAGATACGCAGTATTTT
TRBJ1-2 many . TRBV6-1 CASHSRRVYGYTF TGTGCCAGCCATTCCCGAAGGGTGTATGGCTACACCTTC
TRBJ2-3 . . TRBV10-3 CALRGQGLTDTQYF TGTGCCTTACGGGGGCAGGGACTCACAGATACGCAGTATTTT
TRBJ2-7 few TRBD2 TRBV6-4 CASSGTSGREAYEQYF TGTGCCAGCAGCGGGACTAGCGGGAGGGAAGCCTACGAGCAGTACTTC
TRBJ2-1 many TRBD1 TRBV7-8 CASSLGTGVVVEQFF TGTGCCAGCAGCTTAGGGACAGGAGTTGTCGTTGAGCAGTTCTTC
TRBJ1-6 . . TRBV7-2 CASSFGVRSGGGGSPLHF TGTGCCAGCAGCTTTGGCGTCAGGTCGGGGGGAGGGGGTTCACCCCTCCACTTT
TRBJ2-1 many TRBD1 TRBV7-9 CASRTGGYNEQFF TGTGCCAGCCGGACAGGTGGATACAATGAGCAGTTCTTC
TRBJ2-5 . TRBD1 TRBV4-1 CASSQEQGVGETQYF TGCGCCAGCAGCCAAGAACAGGGGGTCGGGGAGACCCAGTACTTC
TRBJ2-3 . TRBD2 TRBV29-1 CSVRGTDSTSADTQYF TGCAGCGTTCGCGGGACTGATTCTACTAGCGCAGATACGCAGTATTTT
TRBJ2-3 many . TRBV3-1 CASSHPRAPSSPDTQYF TGTGCCAGCAGCCACCCCCGGGCGCCATCATCCCCAGATACGCAGTATTTT
TRBJ2-5 many . TRBV20-1 CSARGREETQYF TGCAGTGCTAGAGGCCGGGAAGAGACCCAGTACTTC
TRBJ1-1 . . TRBV12-3/TRBV12-4 CASRVGGTEAFF TGTGCCAGCAGAGTTGGGGGGACTGAAGCTTTCTTT
TRBJ2-3 many . TRBV4-2 CASSQGGSTDTQYF TGTGCCAGCAGCCAAGGTGGCAGCACAGATACGCAGTATTTT
TRBJ2-7 . TRBD1 TRBV11-1 CASSQTTGTGSYEQYF TGTGCCAGCAGCCAAACGACCGGGACAGGGTCCTACGAGCAGTACTTC
TRBJ2-1 many TRBD2 TRBV11-3 CASSSPNRLAGGQFF TGTGCCAGCAGCTCACCCAACCGTCTAGCGGGAGGGCAGTTCTTC
TRBJ1-1 many TRBD1 TRBV7-9 CASKKGAPTEAFF TGTGCCAGCAAAAAGGGGGCGCCCACTGAAGCTTTCTTT
TRBJ2-2 few . TRBV5-1 CASSLAAPNTGELFF TGCGCCAGCAGCTTGGCAGCCCCGAACACCGGGGAGCTGTTTTTT
TRBJ2-5 many . TRBV20-1 CSARVGKETQYF TGCAGTGCTAGAGTGGGGAAAGAGACCCAGTACTTC
TRBJ2-1 . . TRBV9 CASSVSSNEQFF TGTGCCAGCAGCGTATCTTCGAATGAGCAGTTCTTC
TRBJ1-1 many . TRBV20-1 CSARDPGDTEAFF TGCAGTGCTAGAGATCCCGGGGACACTGAAGCTTTCTTT
TRBJ2-1 many TRBD2 TRBV5-1 CASRSGGEYNEQFF TGCGCCAGCAGAAGCGGGGGAGAGTACAATGAGCAGTTCTTC
TRBJ2-1 few TRBD2 TRBV7-3 CASSPLPAGGEQFF TGTGCCAGCAGCCCCCTCCCAGCGGGAGGTGAGCAGTTCTTC
TRBJ2-7 many . TRBV29-1 CSVSSGSSYEQYF TGCAGCGTTAGTAGCGGTAGCTCCTACGAGCAGTACTTC
TRBJ2-3 many TRBD2 TRBV7-2 CASSPGGGSRSDTQYF TGTGCCAGCAGCCCGGGCGGCGGGAGTAGGTCAGATACGCAGTATTTT
TRBJ1-1 many . TRBV7-2 CASSRSLAEAFF TGTGCCAGCAGTCGAAGCCTTGCTGAAGCTTTCTTT
TRBJ2-1 many TRBD1 TRBV28 CASSTLDRGFYNEQFF TGTGCCAGCAGTACCCTGGACAGGGGATTCTACAATGAGCAGTTCTTC
TRBJ2-5 . TRBD2 TRBV11-3 CASSFALAGATETQYF TGTGCCAGCAGCTTCGCCCTAGCGGGAGCCACAGAGACCCAGTACTTC
TRBJ2-3 many TRBD2 TRBV7-6 CASSLVGLAGHGTQYF TGTGCCAGCAGCTTGGTAGGGCTAGCGGGCCACGGTACGCAGTATTTT
TRBJ2-1 many TRBD2 TRBV5-1 CASRTPGLVFNEQFF TGCGCCAGCCGAACCCCGGGACTAGTCTTCAATGAGCAGTTCTTC
TRBJ2-7 many TRBD2 TRBV6-1 CASSEVALAAYEQYF TGTGCCAGCAGTGAAGTCGCGCTAGCGGCCTACGAGCAGTACTTC
TRBJ2-1 . TRBD2 TRBV29-1 CSVEGIAGGPYKEQFF TGCAGCGTTGAAGGCATAGCGGGAGGCCCCTACAAGGAGCAGTTCTTC
TRBJ2-7 many TRBD2 TRBV5-6 CASSLGLAVSYEQYF TGTGCCAGCAGTTTGGGACTAGCGGTCTCCTACGAGCAGTACTTC
TRBJ2-3 many TRBD2 TRBV6-6 CASSDRTSGTDTQYF TGTGCCAGCAGTGACCGGACTAGCGGCACAGATACGCAGTATTTT
TRBJ2-7 . TRBD1 TRBV28 CASSLDREQPLEQYF TGTGCCAGCAGTTTGGACAGGGAGCAACCCCTCGAGCAGTACTTC
TRBJ2-1 many TRBD2 TRBV15 CATSGAGGTRNYNEQFF TGTGCCACCAGCGGCGCGGGGGGTACGCGGAATTACAATGAGCAGTTCTTC
TRBJ2-3 . TRBD1 TRBV20-1 CSANQGARTDTQYF TGCAGTGCGAACCAGGGGGCGCGGACAGATACGCAGTATTTT
TRBJ2-1 . TRBD2 TRBV27 CASSVGLDEQFF TGTGCCAGCAGTGTAGGACTAGATGAGCAGTTCTTC
TRBJ2-1 many TRBD2 TRBV5-1 CASSLELAGGNEQFF TGCGCCAGCAGCTTGGAACTAGCGGGAGGAAATGAGCAGTTCTTC
TRBJ1-2 many . TRBV12-3/TRBV12-4 CASSLGDTVYGYTF TGTGCCAGCAGTTTAGGGGACACCGTCTATGGCTACACCTTC
TRBJ1-1 many TRBD1 TRBV12-3/TRBV12-4 CASSFVGQAEAFF TGTGCCAGCAGTTTCGTCGGACAGGCTGAAGCTTTCTTT
TRBJ1-5 . . TRBV2 CASSERQSNQPQHF TGTGCCAGCAGTGAGAGGCAGTCGAATCAGCCCCAGCATTTT
TRBJ2-1 many TRBD2 TRBV4-3 CASSQEWGGSDRNEQFF TGCGCCAGCAGCCAAGAATGGGGGGGTAGCGACCGCAATGAGCAGTTCTTC
TRBJ2-3 many TRBD2 TRBV7-8 CASSLTSGTTDTQYF TGTGCCAGCAGCTTGACTAGCGGGACCACAGATACGCAGTATTTT
TRBJ2-3 many . TRBV29-1 CSATYTDTQYF TGCAGCGCCACATACACAGATACGCAGTATTTT
TRBJ2-1 many . TRBV6-4 CASSVGGSYNEQFF TGTGCCAGCAGTGTCGGCGGCTCCTACAATGAGCAGTTCTTC
TRBJ1-2 many . TRBV5-1 CASSSDTRANYGYTF TGCGCCAGCAGTTCGGATACTCGTGCCAACTATGGCTACACCTTC
TRBJ2-4 many TRBD1 TRBV20-1 CSATGQGAAKNIQYF TGCAGTGCTACGGGACAGGGAGCCGCCAAAAACATTCAGTACTTC
TRBJ1-1 many . TRBV12-5 CASGFPEAFF TGTGCTAGTGGCTTCCCTGAAGCTTTCTTT
TRBJ2-1 . TRBD1 TRBV6-4 CASSGQGYNEELF TGTGCCAGCAGCGGACAGGGTTACAATGAGGAGCTCTTC
TRBJ2-1 many . TRBV6-1 CASITSSSSYNEQFF TGTGCCAGCATCACTAGCTCGAGCTCCTACAATGAGCAGTTCTTC
TRBJ1-5 . . TRBV28 CASGDQPQHF TGTGCCAGCGGTGATCAGCCCCAGCATTTT
TRBJ1-1 many TRBD1 TRBV2 CASSASGGILNTEAFF TGTGCCAGCAGTGCGTCAGGGGGTATCTTGAACACTGAAGCTTTCTTT